The 10 T cell receptor beta chains below all came from one sample that was sequenced in a study of blood T cells in healthy people across ages. A J-beta primer mix and a sample-barcoded 5' primer were used in a second PCR of about 6 to 12 cycles. TCRdb re-derived calls from the 5' RACE reads in MiXCR, one entry per CDR3 protein. The sample lists about 760,000 distinct CDR3 sequences, around 50% seen once, with roughly 26% in the top ten. Sample: blood. These receptors were obtained from a man in his forties or fifties in good health.

The chain links TRBV5-1 to TRBJ2-1, with D tentatively TRBD1 (6 bases). Deletions cut 0 bases from V and 7 bases from J, with 11 bases between. This CDR3 has 14 residues. The germline V gene has CDR1 SGHRS and CDR2 YFSETQ. In DNA, the CDR3 is TGCGCCAGCAGCTTGGCTACAGGGCTGAATGAGCAGTTCTTC. This gives the protein CASSLATGLNEQFF.

This clonotype has more than one count but fewer than ten. The V call is TRBV10-3, the J call TRBJ2-7, with TRBD2 identical over 14 bases. This CDR3 spans 15 amino acids. The junction had 7 bases not matched to a gene; V was cut back by 7 bases and J by 5 bases. Germline CDR1 and CDR2: ENHRY and SYGVKD. CDR3 region: CAITRLAGGPHEQYF. The CDR3 nucleotides read TGTGCCATCACAAGACTAGCGGGAGGGCCCCACGAGCAGTACTTC.

The rearrangement links TRBV9 to TRBJ2-1; TRBD2 matches at 8 bases. Germline CDR1 SGDLS, CDR2 YYNGEE. There are 15 residues in the CDR3. V dropped 6 bases and J dropped 3; count of bases not matched to a gene: 8. The CDR3 sequence: CASTSGGGGYNEQFF. CDR3 nucleotides: TGTGCCAGCACCTCGGGAGGGGGAGGCTACAATGAGCAGTTCTTC.

There are a few counts of this clonotype. V usage is TRBV12-3 or TRBV12-4 and J usage is TRBJ2-7; 10 bases align to TRBD2. After removal of 10 bases from V and 7 bases from J, the junction contained 13 bases not matched to a gene. The length of the CDR3 is 14 residues. CDR3 sequence reads: CATRPSGSLDEQYF. In DNA, the CDR3 is TGTGCCACCAGACCTAGCGGGAGTTTAGATGAGCAGTACTTC.

The CDR3 region has the DNA TGTGCCATCAGTGAGTCGGGACAGGGGGAGAACGAGCAGTACTTC. Its translation: CAISESGQGENEQYF. The genes are TRBV10-3 and TRBJ2-7; 11 nucleotides match TRBD1. The junction had 3 bases not matched to a gene; V was cut back by 0 bases and J by 5 bases. Per the germline V gene, CDR1 is ENHRY and CDR2 is SYGVKD. The CDR3 extends over 15 amino acids.

The chain carries TRBV28 and TRBJ2-3; 8 nucleotides match TRBD1. Germline CDR1 is MDHEN and CDR2 is SYDVKM. Trimming took 2 bases from V and 8 from J; bases not matched to a gene: 15. This CDR3 region has 17 residues. The CDR3 region has the DNA TGTGCCAGCAGTTTAGGTCAGGGGGCCAGTTTATATGTTACGCAGTATTTT. As protein: CASSLGQGASLYVTQYF.

The chain carries TRBV29-1 and TRBJ2-1; D may correspond to TRBD1 or TRBD2 (5 bases each). Per the germline V gene, CDR1 is SQVTM and CDR2 is ANQGSEA. The CDR3 is 14 residues long. V was clipped by 4 bases and J by 3 bases, with 13 bases between them. The CDR3 nucleotides are TGCAGCGTTGGCCCCGGGACGCGCTACAATGAGCAGTTCTTC. Translating it yields CSVGPGTRYNEQFF.

The V call is TRBV20-1, the J call TRBJ1-1; D might be TRBD1 (6 bases). CDR1 and CDR2 (germline): DFQATT, SNEGSKA (reference sequence). V lost 3 bases to trimming and J lost 3 bases, with 11 bases between them. This CDR3 has 13 amino acids. CDR3 loop: CSASSPGDTEAFF. The CDR3, as DNA: TGCAGTGCTAGTAGCCCAGGGGACACTGAAGCTTTCTTT.

J is TRBJ2-1 and V is TRBV7-3; 11 bases are a match to TRBD2. Germline loops: CDR1 SGHTA, CDR2 FQGTGA. The CDR3 contains 15 residues. Trimming cost V 5 bases and J 6 bases; bases outside gene matches: 6. CDR3 in amino acids: CASSPTSGSSNEQFF. In nucleotides, the CDR3 is TGTGCCAGCAGCCCAACTAGCGGGAGTAGCAATGAGCAGTTCTTC.

The J gene is TRBJ2-7, the V gene TRBV20-1; tentative D call: TRBD1 (5 bases). Germline CDR1 DFQATT, CDR2 SNEGSKA (reference sequence). Trimming shortened V by 0 bases and J by 1 base, and 16 bases separated the two germline ends. The CDR3 runs to 16 residues. In DNA, the CDR3 is TGCAGTGCTAGAGATTTCCGCAGGGTCGGGTCCTACGAGCAGTACTTC. Its protein is CSARDFRRVGSYEQYF.